A selection of T cell receptor beta chains follows, all from one sample in a study of T-cell memory formation after mild COVID-19. TCRdb reprocessed the 5' RACE reads via MiXCR and lists one record per CDR3 protein. This sample carries around 300,000 distinct CDR3 sequences, roughly a fifth of them seen once, and the ten largest clones take around 21%. Sequencing was done on a sample of PBMCs or a T cell subset sorted from them (not recorded which). The receptors were sampled from a man aged 18-30 years who had mild COVID-19 (a few samples of this study predate the infection). Cell type and time point are not known. The CDR3 runs from the conserved cysteine through the conserved F or W. Fields, in order: D gene, clone size, CDR3 length, J gene, V gene, CDR3 DNA, CDR3 protein. D genes are given only for firm matches. Some rows have no size entry. The others give once, few or many, or a class for an expanded clone.

d_call: -
clone_size: -
cdr3_length: 15
j_call: TRBJ1-5
v_call: TRBV11-2
cdr3_nt: TGTGCCAGCAGCTCGGGGGCGGGAACGCATCAGCCCCAGCATTTT
cdr3_aa: CASSSGAGTHQPQHF

d_call: TRBD2
clone_size: -
cdr3_length: 16
j_call: TRBJ2-5
v_call: TRBV4-3
cdr3_nt: TGCGCCAGCAGCCGAGGGCTAGCGGGGGGGCAAGAGACCCAGTACTTC
cdr3_aa: CASSRGLAGGQETQYF

d_call: -
clone_size: -
cdr3_length: 13
j_call: TRBJ1-1
v_call: TRBV20-1
cdr3_nt: TGCACCACCCGTCCAGCTTTGAACACTGAAGCTTTCTTT
cdr3_aa: CTTRPALNTEAFF

d_call: -
clone_size: few
cdr3_length: 15
j_call: TRBJ2-1
v_call: TRBV7-2
cdr3_nt: TGTGCCAGCAGCTTAGCGCAGAGCTCCTACAATGAGCAGTTCTTC
cdr3_aa: CASSLAQSSYNEQFF

d_call: -
clone_size: once
cdr3_length: 13
j_call: TRBJ2-3
v_call: TRBV24-1
cdr3_nt: TGTGCCACTTCAGGGGACTTCAGGGATACGCAGTATTTT
cdr3_aa: CATSGDFRDTQYF

d_call: -
clone_size: few
cdr3_length: 13
j_call: TRBJ2-7
v_call: TRBV5-1
cdr3_nt: TGCGCCAGCGCCCGGGGGGCCGCCTACGAGCAGTACTTC
cdr3_aa: CASARGAAYEQYF

d_call: -
clone_size: -
cdr3_length: 14
j_call: TRBJ2-2
v_call: TRBV24-1
cdr3_nt: TGTGCCACCGCGCAGACAGCGAACACCGGGGAGCTGTTTTTT
cdr3_aa: CATAQTANTGELFF

d_call: -
clone_size: -
cdr3_length: 14
j_call: TRBJ2-3
v_call: TRBV12-5
cdr3_nt: TGTGCTAGTGGTTTGGTACCCAACTCAGATACGCAGTATTTT
cdr3_aa: CASGLVPNSDTQYF

d_call: -
clone_size: many
cdr3_length: 13
j_call: TRBJ2-3
v_call: TRBV24-1
cdr3_nt: TGTGCCACCACGGGGGTCGCCACAGATACGCAGTATTTT
cdr3_aa: CATTGVATDTQYF

d_call: -
clone_size: -
cdr3_length: 12
j_call: TRBJ1-1
v_call: TRBV5-1
cdr3_nt: TGCGCCAGCAGCCTGACGAGCGCTGAAGCTTTCTTT
cdr3_aa: CASSLTSAEAFF

d_call: -
clone_size: -
cdr3_length: 13
j_call: TRBJ2-6
v_call: TRBV10-3
cdr3_nt: TGTGCCACCAACAGGGAGAAGGCCAACGTCCTGACTTTC
cdr3_aa: CATNREKANVLTF

d_call: -
clone_size: -
cdr3_length: 13
j_call: TRBJ2-3
v_call: TRBV3-1
cdr3_nt: TGTGCCAGCAGCGCCCGGGATGCAGATACGCAGTATTTT
cdr3_aa: CASSARDADTQYF

d_call: TRBD2
clone_size: -
cdr3_length: 16
j_call: TRBJ2-6
v_call: TRBV7-3
cdr3_nt: TGTGCCAGCAGCCCCCGGACTAGTGCTGGGGCCAACGTCCTGACTTTC
cdr3_aa: CASSPRTSAGANVLTF

d_call: -
clone_size: few
cdr3_length: 14
j_call: TRBJ2-3
v_call: TRBV6-6
cdr3_nt: TGTGCCAGCAGTTACGGGCAAATCGCAGATACGCAGTATTTT
cdr3_aa: CASSYGQIADTQYF

d_call: -
clone_size: few
cdr3_length: 16
j_call: TRBJ2-1
v_call: TRBV2
cdr3_nt: TGTGCCAGCAGGGACCTCTGGGCCCCTCATAGGGATGAGCAGTTCTTC
cdr3_aa: CASRDLWAPHRDEQFF

d_call: -
clone_size: -
cdr3_length: 13
j_call: TRBJ1-4
v_call: TRBV7-9
cdr3_nt: TGTGCCAGCACCTCGGGCAGAAATGAAAAACTGTTTTTT
cdr3_aa: CASTSGRNEKLFF

d_call: -
clone_size: few
cdr3_length: 16
j_call: TRBJ1-4
v_call: TRBV6-6
cdr3_nt: TGTGCCAGCACCGCTAGATCTCTCGCAACTAATGAAAAACTGTTTTTT
cdr3_aa: CASTARSLATNEKLFF

d_call: TRBD2
clone_size: -
cdr3_length: 16
j_call: TRBJ2-5
v_call: TRBV7-2
cdr3_nt: TGTGCCAGCAGCTTAGCGGGGCGGGGGGGCCCAGAGACCCAGTACTTC
cdr3_aa: CASSLAGRGGPETQYF

d_call: -
clone_size: many
cdr3_length: 14
j_call: TRBJ2-5
v_call: TRBV5-1
cdr3_nt: TGCGCCAGCAGCTTGGATAGTCGGCAAGAGACCCAGTACTTC
cdr3_aa: CASSLDSRQETQYF

d_call: TRBD1
clone_size: few
cdr3_length: 16
j_call: TRBJ2-6
v_call: TRBV23-1
cdr3_nt: TGCGCCAGCAGTCAGTGGACAGGGCCAGGGGCCAACGTCCTGACTTTC
cdr3_aa: CASSQWTGPGANVLTF

d_call: -
clone_size: -
cdr3_length: 14
j_call: TRBJ1-5
v_call: TRBV4-1
cdr3_nt: TGCGCCAGCAGCCAAGGTCCGGGCAATCAGCCCCAGCATTTT
cdr3_aa: CASSQGPGNQPQHF

d_call: -
clone_size: few
cdr3_length: 15
j_call: TRBJ2-4
v_call: TRBV4-1
cdr3_nt: TGCGCCAGCAGCAAAGAGGAACGGTGGGCAGGCATTCAGTACTTC
cdr3_aa: CASSKEERWAGIQYF

d_call: TRBD1
clone_size: -
cdr3_length: 15
j_call: TRBJ2-7
v_call: TRBV15
cdr3_nt: TGTGCCACCAGCAGAGATAGGGCGACAGGGGCCGAGCAGTACTTC
cdr3_aa: CATSRDRATGAEQYF

d_call: TRBD1
clone_size: few
cdr3_length: 14
j_call: TRBJ1-5
v_call: TRBV3-1
cdr3_nt: TGTGCCAGCAGCCAGACAGGGGTCGGTCAGCCCCAGCATTTT
cdr3_aa: CASSQTGVGQPQHF

d_call: TRBD1
clone_size: -
cdr3_length: 15
j_call: TRBJ2-2
v_call: TRBV4-2
cdr3_nt: TGTGCCAGCAGCCGACAGGGAGAGAACACCGGGGAGCTGTTTTTT
cdr3_aa: CASSRQGENTGELFF

d_call: -
clone_size: few
cdr3_length: 15
j_call: TRBJ1-1
v_call: TRBV7-8
cdr3_nt: TGTGCCAGCAGACCGACCGGACACGGGTACACTGAAGCTTTCTTT
cdr3_aa: CASRPTGHGYTEAFF

d_call: -
clone_size: few
cdr3_length: 15
j_call: TRBJ2-3
v_call: TRBV6-5
cdr3_nt: TGTGCCAGCAGTCACACGCGGGACCGCACAGATACGCAGTATTTT
cdr3_aa: CASSHTRDRTDTQYF

d_call: -
clone_size: -
cdr3_length: 15
j_call: TRBJ2-2
v_call: TRBV4-1
cdr3_nt: TGCGCCAGCAGCCAAGCGACAGAGTACACCGGGGAGCTGTTTTTT
cdr3_aa: CASSQATEYTGELFF

d_call: TRBD2
clone_size: -
cdr3_length: 18
j_call: TRBJ2-1
v_call: TRBV6-2/TRBV6-3
cdr3_nt: TGTGCCAGCAGTTCCTGGACTAGCGGGGGGAGCTCCTACAATGAGCAGTTCTTC
cdr3_aa: CASSSWTSGGSSYNEQFF

d_call: -
clone_size: few
cdr3_length: 14
j_call: TRBJ2-3
v_call: TRBV7-9
cdr3_nt: TGTGCCAGCAGCATCCGTAAGGTGGGAGATACGCAGTATTTT
cdr3_aa: CASSIRKVGDTQYF

d_call: -
clone_size: many
cdr3_length: 13
j_call: TRBJ1-1
v_call: TRBV6-5
cdr3_nt: TGTGCCAGCCCGGGGCCGGGGAGCACTGAAGCTTTCTTT
cdr3_aa: CASPGPGSTEAFF

d_call: -
clone_size: -
cdr3_length: 12
j_call: TRBJ1-2
v_call: TRBV6-5
cdr3_nt: TGTGCCACCAACCAGGTCGACTATGGCTACACCTTC
cdr3_aa: CATNQVDYGYTF

d_call: TRBD2
clone_size: -
cdr3_length: 14
j_call: TRBJ2-2
v_call: TRBV29-1
cdr3_nt: TGCAGCGTCCCTGGGCGGGGGTTTAGCGGGGAGCTGTTTTTT
cdr3_aa: CSVPGRGFSGELFF

d_call: -
clone_size: -
cdr3_length: 14
j_call: TRBJ1-2
v_call: TRBV28
cdr3_nt: TGTGCCAGCATTACGGGATCCTCCCAGTATGGCTACACCTTC
cdr3_aa: CASITGSSQYGYTF

d_call: -
clone_size: few
cdr3_length: 13
j_call: TRBJ2-1
v_call: TRBV25-1
cdr3_nt: TGTGCCAGCAGTGAATATGGCCCCGATGAGCAGTTCTTC
cdr3_aa: CASSEYGPDEQFF

d_call: -
clone_size: few
cdr3_length: 14
j_call: TRBJ1-5
v_call: TRBV16
cdr3_nt: TGTGCCAGCAGCCAAGGACAAATGGGGCAGCCCCAGCATTTT
cdr3_aa: CASSQGQMGQPQHF

d_call: -
clone_size: -
cdr3_length: 17
j_call: TRBJ2-7
v_call: TRBV7-3
cdr3_nt: TGTGCCAGCATCTTCGCCGGGGCCCCAAGGTTCTCCTACGAGCAGTACTTC
cdr3_aa: CASIFAGAPRFSYEQYF

d_call: -
clone_size: few
cdr3_length: 15
j_call: TRBJ1-5
v_call: TRBV29-1
cdr3_nt: TGCAGCGTCTCATTTGTGACAGCTAGCAATCAGCCCCAGCATTTT
cdr3_aa: CSVSFVTASNQPQHF

d_call: TRBD1
clone_size: many
cdr3_length: 14
j_call: TRBJ2-2
v_call: TRBV11-2
cdr3_nt: TGTGCCAGTCGGCCGGGACAGGGAACCGGGGAGCTGTTTTTT
cdr3_aa: CASRPGQGTGELFF

d_call: -
clone_size: many
cdr3_length: 15
j_call: TRBJ2-6
v_call: TRBV7-2
cdr3_nt: TGTGCCAGCAGCAATCGGGACTCTGGGGCCAACGTCCTGACTTTC
cdr3_aa: CASSNRDSGANVLTF

d_call: -
clone_size: few
cdr3_length: 13
j_call: TRBJ1-1
v_call: TRBV7-2
cdr3_nt: TGTGCCAGCAGCTTAAGTTTAGGAGGCGGGGCTTTCTTT
cdr3_aa: CASSLSLGGGAFF

d_call: -
clone_size: many
cdr3_length: 14
j_call: TRBJ1-1
v_call: TRBV12-3/TRBV12-4
cdr3_nt: TGTGCCAGCAGTTTCTTTGACAGACGCACTGAAGCTTTCTTT
cdr3_aa: CASSFFDRRTEAFF

d_call: TRBD1
clone_size: -
cdr3_length: 14
j_call: TRBJ2-3
v_call: TRBV12-3/TRBV12-4
cdr3_nt: TGTGCCAGCAGTTTTTATACAGGGGGAGATACGCAGTATTTT
cdr3_aa: CASSFYTGGDTQYF

d_call: -
clone_size: -
cdr3_length: 14
j_call: TRBJ2-3
v_call: TRBV7-2
cdr3_nt: TGTGCCAGCAGCTTACTAGCGCCCACAGATACGCAGTATTTT
cdr3_aa: CASSLLAPTDTQYF

d_call: -
clone_size: -
cdr3_length: 16
j_call: TRBJ2-3
v_call: TRBV7-2
cdr3_nt: TGTGCCAGCAGCTCCCACTCGCACGGAAGCACAGATACGCAGTATTTT
cdr3_aa: CASSSHSHGSTDTQYF

d_call: TRBD1
clone_size: -
cdr3_length: 15
j_call: TRBJ1-2
v_call: TRBV10-3
cdr3_nt: TGTGCCATCAGGGGGGACAGCGAGGAGGGCTATGGCTACACCTTC
cdr3_aa: CAIRGDSEEGYGYTF

d_call: -
clone_size: few
cdr3_length: 13
j_call: TRBJ1-5
v_call: TRBV15
cdr3_nt: TGTGCCACCAGCCGGGGAGGGGGAGTGCCCCAGCATTTT
cdr3_aa: CATSRGGGVPQHF

d_call: TRBD2
clone_size: -
cdr3_length: 18
j_call: TRBJ2-3
v_call: TRBV6-5
cdr3_nt: TGTGCCAGCAGTTACGGCGCGGGGGGTTCCAACACACGAGATACGCAGTATTTT
cdr3_aa: CASSYGAGGSNTRDTQYF

d_call: -
clone_size: many
cdr3_length: 14
j_call: TRBJ1-5
v_call: TRBV5-1
cdr3_nt: TGTGCCAGCAGCTTATCTGGGGGCAATCAGCCCCAGCATTTT
cdr3_aa: CASSLSGGNQPQHF

d_call: -
clone_size: -
cdr3_length: 15
j_call: TRBJ2-6
v_call: TRBV2
cdr3_nt: TGTGCCAGCACCCGGGTTCTCTCTGGGGCCAACGTCCTGACTTTC
cdr3_aa: CASTRVLSGANVLTF

d_call: -
clone_size: -
cdr3_length: 11
j_call: TRBJ2-1
v_call: TRBV20-1
cdr3_nt: TGCAGTGCTAGTGGGGTCCTTCGGGAGTTCTTC
cdr3_aa: CSASGVLREFF

d_call: -
clone_size: few
cdr3_length: 13
j_call: TRBJ1-1
v_call: TRBV18
cdr3_nt: TGTGCCAGCTCACCGAGACATGGCACTGAAGCTTTCTTT
cdr3_aa: CASSPRHGTEAFF

d_call: TRBD1
clone_size: -
cdr3_length: 15
j_call: TRBJ1-2
v_call: TRBV9
cdr3_nt: TGTGCCAGCAGCGTAGCCGGACAGGGGGACTATGGCTACACCTTC
cdr3_aa: CASSVAGQGDYGYTF

d_call: TRBD2
clone_size: -
cdr3_length: 10
j_call: TRBJ2-5
v_call: TRBV29-1
cdr3_nt: TGCAGGGCGGGGGGGGAGACCCAGTACTTC
cdr3_aa: CRAGGETQYF

d_call: -
clone_size: -
cdr3_length: 16
j_call: TRBJ2-3
v_call: TRBV14
cdr3_nt: TGTGCCAGCAGCGCCCTGAGAACCGGGTCCCACGATACGCAGTATTTT
cdr3_aa: CASSALRTGSHDTQYF

d_call: TRBD2
clone_size: few
cdr3_length: 17
j_call: TRBJ2-5
v_call: TRBV7-2
cdr3_nt: TGTGCCAGCAGCTTACCGCGGGGGGGGGCCCTAGAGGAGACCCAGTACTTC
cdr3_aa: CASSLPRGGALEETQYF

d_call: TRBD2
clone_size: -
cdr3_length: 14
j_call: TRBJ2-3
v_call: TRBV29-1
cdr3_nt: TGCAGCGTTGAACTAGCGGGGGTTGAAGATACGCAGTATTTT
cdr3_aa: CSVELAGVEDTQYF

d_call: -
clone_size: many
cdr3_length: 12
j_call: TRBJ1-1
v_call: TRBV12-3/TRBV12-4
cdr3_nt: TGTGCCAGCAGCCCGGACCTTCACGAAGCTTTCTTT
cdr3_aa: CASSPDLHEAFF

d_call: -
clone_size: few
cdr3_length: 13
j_call: TRBJ2-1
v_call: TRBV11-3
cdr3_nt: TGTGCCAGCAGCTTGAGCAGCGTGGATGAGCAGTTCTTC
cdr3_aa: CASSLSSVDEQFF

d_call: -
clone_size: -
cdr3_length: 13
j_call: TRBJ1-2
v_call: TRBV20-1
cdr3_nt: TGCAGTGCTTCTCAGGGAGCTAACTATGGCTACACCTTC
cdr3_aa: CSASQGANYGYTF